Included here is one T cell receptor beta chain sequence, with context. Antigen unknown. PCR was performed using 60 Vbeta and 13 Jbeta primers. Generated by immunoSEQ multiplex PCR, the TCRdb table keeps only in-frame clones and is missing some. The table includes about 200,000 clones, approximately 83% detected once. This entry is derived from a study of cytomegalovirus exposure and HLA in healthy donors. Findings of the study overall: Rare sequences made up most TCRs, while some public TCRs were found in many donors.

Healthy people donating bone marrow made up the donors. The source material was PBMCs. The TCR comes from a boy younger than 10 in good health and CMV-seronegative.

The CDR3 region has the DNA TGTGCCAGCAGGGGGGGGACCTTGACATCCTACGAGCAGTACTTC. Amino acid sequence: CASRGGTLTSYEQYF. This chain joins TRBV2 and TRBJ2-7; 7 nucleotides align to TRBD2. Germline-derived CDR1 and CDR2 are SNHLY and FYNNEI. CDR3 size: 15 residues. V shed 6 bases, J shed 1 base, and the junction held 9 bases outside the gene matches.